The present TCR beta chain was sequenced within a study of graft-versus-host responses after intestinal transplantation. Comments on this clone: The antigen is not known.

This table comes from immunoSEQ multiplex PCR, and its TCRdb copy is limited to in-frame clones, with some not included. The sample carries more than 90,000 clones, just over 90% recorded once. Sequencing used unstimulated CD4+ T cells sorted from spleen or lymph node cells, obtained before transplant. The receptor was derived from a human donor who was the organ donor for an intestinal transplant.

CDR3 in amino acids: CASSLDLVRNTGELFF. For the CDR3, the DNA is TGTGCCAGCAGCTTGGATCTAGTTCGGAACACCGGGGAGCTGTTTTTT. The V and J genes are TRBV5-4 and TRBJ2-2; no definite D call. The CDR3 is 16 residues long. The V end lost 0 bases, the J end lost 1 base, and 10 bases lay between the germline ends. Germline CDR1 is SGHNT and CDR2 is YYREEE (reference sequence).